What follows are 30 T cell receptor beta chains derived from one specimen sequenced in a study of T cell repertoires in aging, cancer and after chemotherapy. The template was genomic DNA from peripheral blood, not RNA. A mixed TRB-A/B primer pool amplified rearranged TRB by multiplex touch-down PCR. TCRdb called the multiplex PCR reads again in MiXCR, with one record for every CDR3 protein. Among around 5,300 distinct CDR3 sequences listed, 25% to 30% were seen once. Sequencing was performed on blood. These receptors originate from a human donor in good health.

The chain couples TRBV20-1 to TRBJ2-7; D is perhaps TRBD2 (6 bases). CDR3 length: 14 amino acids. From germline, CDR1 is DFQATT and CDR2 SNEGSKA (reference sequence). Between the trimmed V and J ends, which lost 3 bases and 2 bases, there was a span of 14 bases. In DNA, the CDR3 is TGCAGTGCTAGTATTAGCGGCAACCCCTACGAGCAGTACTTC. As protein: CSASISGNPYEQYF.

A few counts support this clonotype. CDR3 residues: CASSQELGPIHEQYF. The CDR3 bases are TGTGCCAGCAGCCAAGAATTGGGGCCGATCCACGAGCAGTACTTC. The chain joins TRBV14 to TRBJ2-7, with a tentative D call TRBD1 (5 bases). The CDR3 extends over 15 amino acids. V was pared by 0 bases and J by 5 bases, with 14 bases between. Germline values: CDR1 SGHDN, CDR2 FVKESK.

This CDR3 reads CASRLAGGRTDTQYF. The CDR3 bases are TGTGCCAGTAGGCTAGCGGGGGGGCGAACAGATACGCAGTATTTT. This chain links TRBV19 with TRBJ2-3, with 12 bases that match TRBD2. Losses at the gene ends were 6 bases for V and 3 bases for J; bases not matched to a gene: 4. The CDR3 spans 15 residues. The germline gives CDR1 LNHDA, CDR2 SQIVND (reference sequence).

The chain links TRBV24-1 to TRBJ1-1; 7 nucleotides line up with TRBD1. The germline V gene encodes CDR1 KGHDR and CDR2 SFDVKD. The junction had 9 bases not matched to a gene; V was cut back by 10 bases and J by 5 bases. This CDR3 is 13 amino acids long. CDR3 residues: CATRQQGWTEAFF. Here the CDR3 DNA reads TGTGCCACTAGACAACAGGGGTGGACTGAAGCTTTCTTT.

The rearrangement links TRBV28 to TRBJ2-7; the D call may be TRBD1 or TRBD2 (5 bases each). This CDR3 has 14 amino acids. Germline assignment: CDR1 MDHEN and CDR2 SYDVKM. Trimming stripped 1 base from V and 3 bases from J, with 10 bases between. The CDR3 sequence: CASSLYWGRYEQYF. The CDR3 coding sequence is TGTGCCAGCAGTTTATATTGGGGACGCTACGAGCAGTACTTC.

This clonotype qualifies as medium-sized (0.01 to 0.1%). This sequence joins TRBV6-5 and TRBJ1-1, with D unclear. CDR1 is MNHEY and CDR2 is SVGAGI in the germline V gene. Trimming shortened V by 8 bases and J by 4 bases, and 14 bases separated the two germline ends. The CDR3 runs to 13 residues. CDR3 DNA sequence: TGTGCCAGCTACCGGGCCCCGTTCACTGAAGCTTTCTTT. As protein: CASYRAPFTEAFF.

The chain couples TRBV5-1 to TRBJ1-1; the D gene is possibly TRBD1 (5 bases). The CDR3 has 14 residues. The germline gives CDR1 SGHRS, CDR2 YFSETQ. V lost 0 bases and J lost 6, with 12 bases in between. The CDR3: CASSLGGGRSEAFF. Here the CDR3 DNA reads TGCGCCAGCAGCTTGGGGGGGGGGAGGTCTGAAGCTTTCTTT.

The chain links TRBV7-2 to TRBJ1-2; D not resolved. Germline V gene sequence: CDR1 SGHTA, CDR2 FQGNSA. This CDR3 spans 14 amino acids. V lost 4 bases, J lost 5 bases, and 14 bases lay in between. This CDR3 is CASSSPLLVYGYTF. CDR3 nucleotides: TGTGCCAGCAGCTCCCCATTACTAGTATATGGCTACACCTTC.

This clonotype is labeled medium-sized. The chain uses TRBV5-4 and TRBJ2-7; 11 bases agree with TRBD2. CDR3 length: 15 residues. Germline lookup yields CDR1 SGHNT and CDR2 YYREEE (reference sequence). The ends lost 0 bases at V and 5 bases at J; junction bases unmatched: 4. CDR3 sequence: CASSLELAGDHEQYF. The DNA of the CDR3 is TGTGCCAGCAGCTTGGAACTAGCGGGAGACCACGAGCAGTACTTC.

This chain joins TRBV6-5 and TRBJ1-1, with 12 bases identical to TRBD1. Germline values: CDR1 MNHEY, CDR2 SVGAGI. V was pared by 0 bases and J by 3 bases, with 8 bases of the junction left unmatched. The CDR3 extends over 18 amino acids. CDR3 in amino acids: CASSYSPGQGAVDTEAFF. In DNA, the CDR3 is TGTGCCAGCAGTTACTCTCCGGGACAGGGGGCAGTCGACACTGAAGCTTTCTTT.

This clonotype is classed as medium-sized. This chain connects TRBV29-1 to TRBJ1-1; 10 bases are shared with TRBD1. Unmatched junction bases numbered 9, after V lost 5 bases and J lost 3 bases. The germline CDR1 and CDR2 sequences are SQVTM and ANQGSEA. The length of the CDR3 is 15 residues. CDR3 residues: CSVPEGGTGDTEAFF. The CDR3 DNA sequence: TGCAGCGTTCCAGAGGGGGGGACAGGGGACACTGAAGCTTTCTTT.

The CDR3, as DNA: TGTGCCAGCAGCAGGGACAGGGTTGTTCCCGGGGAGCTGTTTTTT. It yields the protein CASSRDRVVPGELFF. This chain uses TRBV7-2 with TRBJ2-2; 9 nucleotides agree with TRBD1. The ends lost 5 bases at V and 6 bases at J; junction bases unmatched: 7. The length of the CDR3 is 15 residues. The germline CDR1 and CDR2 sequences are SGHTA and FQGNSA.

This clonotype is medium-sized by share. The chain joins TRBV18 to TRBJ2-2; perhaps TRBD2 as D (6 bases). This CDR3 is 17 amino acids long. Germline lookup yields CDR1 KGHSH and CDR2 LQKENI. V lost 1 base and J 4 bases, leaving 16 bases between the germline ends. The CDR3 is CASSPRASEGSTGELFF. The CDR3 DNA reads TGTGCCAGCTCACCACGGGCTAGCGAAGGTAGCACCGGGGAGCTGTTTTTT.

Sample share makes this clonotype medium-sized. DNA of the CDR3: TGTGCCAGCTCTCGGTCAGGGGCGCTGGATTCACCCCTCCACTTT. Its protein is CASSRSGALDSPLHF. The chain has TRBV18 and TRBJ1-6; a possible D gene is TRBD1 (6 bases). V lost 6 bases and J lost 8, with 17 bases in between. The length of the CDR3 is 15 residues. Germline V gives CDR1 KGHSH, CDR2 LQKENI.

Points on this clonotype: Possible read error: a much larger clone is one base away. The chain links TRBV30 to TRBJ2-4; D unclear. V was cut by 5 bases and J by 1 base, with 12 bases left in between. Germline lookup yields CDR1 GTSNPN and CDR2 SVGIG (reference sequence). The CDR3 contains 14 residues. DNA of the CDR3: TGTGCCTGGGTCGTAAGTGGCGCCAAAAACATTCAGTACTTC. Amino acid sequence: CAWVVSGAKNIQYF.

The rearrangement joins TRBV6-5 to TRBJ2-3, with 7 bases fitting TRBD2. The CDR3 covers 14 residues. The V gene end was trimmed by 7 bases and the J gene end by 4 bases; junction bases not matched to a gene: 8. Germline V lookup: CDR1 MNHEY, CDR2 SVGAGI. Here the CDR3 reads CASTSSGGADTQYF. CDR3 in DNA: TGTGCCAGCACTTCGAGTGGGGGGGCAGATACGCAGTATTTT.

Sample share makes this clonotype medium-sized. The V gene is TRBV6-2 or TRBV6-3, the J gene TRBJ2-6; TRBD1 agrees at 8 bases. The CDR3 totals 19 residues. Germline CDR1 reads MNHEY; CDR2 reads SVGEGT. J was trimmed by 0 bases and V by 8 bases; bases with no gene match: 15. This CDR3 reads CASDSPRRQGPSGANVLTF. As DNA, the CDR3 is TGTGCCAGCGACAGCCCCCGGAGACAGGGGCCCTCTGGGGCCAACGTCCTGACTTTC.

This clonotype showed up just once. This clone may be a read error of a much larger clone one base away. The V call is TRBV6-2 or TRBV6-3, the J call TRBJ2-7; TRBD1 matches 9 bases. Germline assignment: CDR1 MNHEY and CDR2 SVGEGT. The CDR3 contains 13 residues. This CDR3 reads CASRGTGPHEKYF. DNA for the CDR3: TGTGCCAGCAGAGGGACAGGGCCTCACGAGAAGTACTTC.

The chain couples TRBV20-1 to TRBJ1-2; no firm D call. V lost 0 bases and J 0 bases, leaving 11 bases between the germline ends. The CDR3 spans 15 residues. CDR1 and CDR2 from the germline V gene are DFQATT and SNEGSKA (reference sequence). CDR3 sequence reads: CSARDLSASNYGYTF. Here the CDR3 DNA reads TGCAGTGCTAGAGATTTGTCAGCCTCTAACTATGGCTACACCTTC.

The chain has TRBV5-5 and TRBJ2-5; D is unresolved. This CDR3 has 12 amino acids. Germline V lookup: CDR1 SGHKS, CDR2 YYEKEE (reference sequence). The V end was cut by 2 bases, the J end by 1 base, with 3 bases between. CDR3 residues: CASSFLQETQYF. CDR3 in DNA: TGTGCCAGCAGCTTCCTCCAAGAGACCCAGTACTTC.

V gene TRBV7-2 combines with J gene TRBJ2-3; the D is unclear. The CDR3 consists of 12 residues. In germline, CDR1 is SGHTA, CDR2 FQGNSA. V was cut by 5 bases and J by 9 bases, with 12 bases left in between. The CDR3: CASSPRVATQYF. Written as DNA, the CDR3 is TGTGCCAGCAGCCCGCGCGTGGCGACGCAGTATTTT.

By frequency in the sample, this clonotype is medium-sized. J is TRBJ2-7 and V is TRBV15, with D perhaps matching TRBD2 (5 bases). This CDR3 spans 15 amino acids. CDR1 and CDR2 (germline): LNHNV, YYDKDF (reference sequence). Between the trimmed V and J ends, which lost 0 bases and 5 bases, there was a span of 14 bases. DNA of the CDR3: TGTGCCACCAGCAGAGATCCCGGGCTAGCAAACGAGCAGTACTTC. It translates to CATSRDPGLANEQYF.

This clonotype is classed as medium-sized. The chain couples TRBV5-1 to TRBJ2-2; TRBD1 is a possible D gene (5 bases). The CDR3 runs to 14 residues. CDR1 is SGHRS, CDR2 YFSETQ, per germline. Trimming removed 1 base at V and 6 bases at J, with 10 bases between. CDR3 sequence reads: CASSLRAGSGELFF. DNA of the CDR3: TGCGCCAGCAGCTTGCGTGCAGGGTCCGGGGAGCTGTTTTTT.

This clonotype was recorded a few times. The CDR3 DNA reads TGTGCCAGCAGTTTGCTCACTAGCGGGACAGATACGCAGTATTTT. Its protein product is CASSLLTSGTDTQYF. V and J are TRBV28 and TRBJ2-3; 9 bases align to TRBD2. Trimming cost V 3 bases and J 3 bases; bases outside gene matches: 4. Germline V gene data show CDR1 as MDHEN and CDR2 as SYDVKM. The CDR3 is 15 amino acids.

This rearrangement joins TRBV29-1 to TRBJ2-7, with 11 bases that match TRBD2. Germline V gene sequence: CDR1 SQVTM, CDR2 ANQGSEA. Losses at the gene ends were 4 bases for V and 4 bases for J; bases not matched to a gene: 6. The CDR3 loop spans 14 amino acids. The CDR3 nucleotides are TGCAGCGTTGGCACTAGCGGGGGACTTTACGAGCAGTACTTC. The encoded protein is CSVGTSGGLYEQYF.

This chain connects TRBV6-1 to TRBJ1-3; D may be TRBD1 (6 bases). Germline V CDR1 and CDR2: MNHNS, SASEGT. The germline V and J ends were trimmed by 3 bases and 0 bases, with 9 bases remaining between them. The CDR3 sequence is 15 residues long. CDR3 nucleotides: TGTGCCAGCAGTGAGGGGGGCTACTCTGGAAACACCATATATTTT. Protein product: CASSEGGYSGNTIYF.

By sample fraction, this clonotype is medium-sized. The V call is TRBV6-5, the J call TRBJ1-2; 9 nucleotides line up with TRBD1. Germline V lookup: CDR1 MNHEY, CDR2 SVGAGI. Trimming at V came to 5 bases and at J to 4 bases, leaving 8 bases not matched to a gene. The CDR3 is made up of 15 amino acids. CDR3 amino acids: CASSVEGQGSYGYTF. The CDR3 coding sequence is TGTGCCAGCAGTGTCGAGGGACAGGGTAGCTATGGCTACACCTTC.

This clonotype turned up a few times. CDR3 residues: CATSDGYRDRGIGEQYF. In DNA, the CDR3 is TGTGCCACCAGTGACGGATACCGGGACAGGGGTATAGGCGAGCAGTACTTC. V gene TRBV24-1 combines with J gene TRBJ2-7; 10 nucleotides align to TRBD1. CDR1 and CDR2 from the germline V gene are KGHDR and SFDVKD. This CDR3 contains 17 residues. J gave up 6 bases and V 4 bases, and 14 bases lay outside the gene matches.

Only a few counts were recorded for this clonotype. This CDR3 is CATSDLPGQHLGELFF. DNA of the CDR3: TGTGCCACCAGTGATTTGCCAGGTCAGCACCTGGGGGAGCTGTTTTTT. The chain has TRBV24-1 and TRBJ2-2, with D hard to call. Germline V gene lookup returns CDR1 KGHDR and CDR2 SFDVKD. V shed 0 bases and J shed 8 bases, with 15 bases lying between them. The CDR3 loop spans 16 amino acids.

With regard to this clonotype: This clone may be a read error of a much larger clone one base away. The V call is TRBV6-6, the J call TRBJ2-4; no clear D gene. Germline V gene sequence: CDR1 MNHNY, CDR2 SVGAGI (reference sequence). With 1 base removed from V and 9 bases from J, the gap between germline ends came to 10 bases. The CDR3 length is 13 residues. The DNA for the CDR3 is TGTGCCAGCAGTTACTATACTTGGGGCATTCAGTACTTC. Residues: CASSYYTWGIQYF.